This entry describes one T cell receptor beta chain. Per the original data handling: Estimates of nucleated cell counts were drawn from the amplification of reference gene primers. The table came from immunoSEQ multiplex PCR; TCRdb's copy has only in-frame clones and leaves some out. V and J calls and clone size come straight from that table; D and trimming were deduced from the DNA. The sample includes a few hundred thousand clones, 80% to 85% of them seen just once. The data were obtained in a study of blood T cell repertoires in COVID-19. Study background: In each case, the material was cDNA or gDNA derived from T cells, B-cell-depleted T cells, or PBMCs.

Germline-derived CDR1 and CDR2 are KGHDR and SFDVKD. The V and J ends lost 1 base and 7 bases respectively, with 6 bases between them. This CDR3 is 12 amino acids long. The sequencing input was peripheral blood. The V gene is TRBV24-1, the J gene TRBJ1-2; D is ambiguous. This sequence originates from a person aged 70 to 85 with COVID-19, enrolled during active disease. CDR3 bases: TGTGCCACCAGTGATTTCGGGAGTGGCTACACCTTC. Amino acid sequence: CATSDFGSGYTF.